A selection of T cell receptor beta chains follows, all from one sample in a study of cytomegalovirus exposure and HLA in healthy donors. TCRdb keeps only in-frame clones here, not all; method: immunoSEQ multiplex PCR. The data contain approximately 170,000 clones, around 78% of them singletons. Sequenced material: PBMCs. These receptors were obtained from a man between 35 and 55 years old in good health and CMV-seronegative. The CDR3 runs from the conserved cysteine through the conserved F or W. Fields, in order: V gene, J gene, clone size, D gene, CDR3 protein, CDR3 DNA. The D gene is left open where the match is weak. Clone size appears in some rows only: once, few, many, or a class for an expanded clone.

V gene: TRBV11-2; J gene: TRBJ2-7; clone size: .; D gene: TRBD2; CDR3 protein: CASSLTSGSVPYEQYF; CDR3 DNA: TGTGCCAGCAGCTTAACTAGCGGGAGCGTGCCCTACGAGCAGTACTTC
V gene: TRBV19; J gene: TRBJ1-5; clone size: .; D gene: .; CDR3 protein: CASSPGVLRNQPQHF; CDR3 DNA: TGTGCCAGTTCCCCAGGGGTCCTACGGAATCAGCCCCAGCATTTT
V gene: TRBV7-6; J gene: TRBJ1-1; clone size: .; D gene: .; CDR3 protein: CASSLEIPGSGTEAFF; CDR3 DNA: TGTGCCAGCAGCTTAGAGATTCCAGGGTCCGGCACTGAAGCTTTCTTT
V gene: TRBV5-1; J gene: TRBJ2-5; clone size: .; D gene: TRBD1; CDR3 protein: CASSLQGQGQETQYF; CDR3 DNA: TGCGCCAGCAGCTTGCAGGGACAGGGCCAAGAGACCCAGTACTTC
V gene: TRBV15; J gene: TRBJ1-5; clone size: .; D gene: .; CDR3 protein: CATSRATEFNQPQHF; CDR3 DNA: TGTGCCACCAGCAGAGCGACAGAATTCAATCAGCCCCAGCATTTT
V gene: TRBV5-5; J gene: TRBJ2-6; clone size: once; D gene: .; CDR3 protein: CASSPYNSGANGLTF; CDR3 DNA: TGTGCCAGCAGCCCCTATAACTCTGGGGCCAACGGCCTGACTTTC
V gene: TRBV4-1; J gene: TRBJ2-3; clone size: .; D gene: TRBD2; CDR3 protein: CASSQGLAGVTTDTQYF; CDR3 DNA: TGCGCCAGCAGCCAAGGGCTAGCGGGAGTTACCACAGATACGCAGTATTTT
V gene: TRBV6-1; J gene: TRBJ1-2; clone size: .; D gene: .; CDR3 protein: CASSLGGGNYGYTF; CDR3 DNA: TGTGCCAGCAGTCTAGGGGGGGGGAACTATGGCTACACCTTC
V gene: TRBV21-1; J gene: TRBJ2-1; clone size: .; D gene: .; CDR3 protein: CASSYSPPWEVSGRGQEQFF; CDR3 DNA: TGTGCCAGCAGCTACTCTCCTCCCTGGGAGGTGAGCGGCCGAGGTCAGGAGCAGTTCTTC
V gene: TRBV4-2; J gene: TRBJ1-2; clone size: .; D gene: .; CDR3 protein: CASSHQHQGTEGYTF; CDR3 DNA: TGTGCCAGCAGCCATCAGCATCAGGGAACGGAAGGCTACACCTTC
V gene: TRBV6-5; J gene: TRBJ2-3; clone size: once; D gene: TRBD2; CDR3 protein: CASSYSPSGSADTQYF; CDR3 DNA: TGTGCCAGCAGTTACTCGCCTAGCGGGAGCGCAGATACGCAGTATTTT
V gene: TRBV4-2; J gene: TRBJ2-7; clone size: .; D gene: .; CDR3 protein: CASSQERTAGLSYEQYF; CDR3 DNA: TGTGCCAGCAGCCAAGAGAGAACTGCGGGGCTATCCTACGAGCAGTACTTC
V gene: TRBV7-9; J gene: TRBJ1-5; clone size: .; D gene: .; CDR3 protein: CASSLNSNQPLHF; CDR3 DNA: TGTGCCAGCAGCTTGAATAGCAATCAGCCCCTGCATTTT
V gene: TRBV5-8; J gene: TRBJ1-5; clone size: once; D gene: .; CDR3 protein: CASALVEPQHF; CDR3 DNA: TGTGCCAGTGCTCTAGTGGAGCCCCAGCATTTT
V gene: TRBV6-4; J gene: TRBJ2-4; clone size: once; D gene: TRBD2; CDR3 protein: CASSADPSGTVGKNSQYF; CDR3 DNA: TGTGCCAGCAGTGCCGATCCTAGCGGGACCGTAGGCAAAAACAGTCAGTACTTC
V gene: TRBV5-4; J gene: TRBJ1-4; clone size: .; D gene: TRBD1; CDR3 protein: CASSFGTATNEKLFF; CDR3 DNA: TGTGCCAGCAGCTTCGGGACAGCAACTAATGAAAAACTGTTTTTT
V gene: TRBV6-5; J gene: TRBJ1-5; clone size: .; D gene: TRBD1; CDR3 protein: CASSYGRGQQPQHF; CDR3 DNA: TGTGCCAGCAGTTACGGCAGGGGGCAACAGCCCCAGCATTTT
V gene: TRBV30; J gene: TRBJ1-5; clone size: .; D gene: TRBD1; CDR3 protein: CAWSPTPGTGGNQPQHF; CDR3 DNA: TGTGCCTGGAGCCCTACCCCCGGGACAGGGGGCAATCAGCCCCAGCATTTT
V gene: TRBV28; J gene: TRBJ2-3; clone size: .; D gene: .; CDR3 protein: CASRITVRASTDTQYF; CDR3 DNA: TGTGCCAGCAGGATAACAGTGCGAGCTAGCACAGATACGCAGTATTTT
V gene: TRBV6-1; J gene: TRBJ2-7; clone size: .; D gene: TRBD2; CDR3 protein: CASSEIASGIGGLYEQYF; CDR3 DNA: TGTGCCAGCAGTGAAATTGCTAGCGGGATCGGGGGTCTCTACGAGCAGTACTTC
V gene: TRBV29-1; J gene: TRBJ2-3; clone size: few; D gene: .; CDR3 protein: CSVGRGTDTQYF; CDR3 DNA: TGCAGCGTTGGTAGGGGTACGGATACGCAGTATTTT
V gene: TRBV29-1; J gene: TRBJ1-1; clone size: .; D gene: TRBD1; CDR3 protein: CSVAGTGGRITEAFF; CDR3 DNA: TGCAGCGTTGCGGGGACAGGGGGCAGAATCACTGAAGCTTTCTTT
V gene: TRBV29-1; J gene: TRBJ2-3; clone size: .; D gene: TRBD1; CDR3 protein: CSVEGGRDRGADTQYF; CDR3 DNA: TGCAGCGTTGAAGGGGGGCGGGACAGGGGGGCAGATACGCAGTATTTT
V gene: TRBV30; J gene: TRBJ2-2; clone size: .; D gene: .; CDR3 protein: CACPLRYTGELFF; CDR3 DNA: TGTGCCTGCCCGCTCAGGTACACCGGGGAGCTGTTTTTT
V gene: TRBV19; J gene: TRBJ2-1; clone size: .; D gene: TRBD2; CDR3 protein: CASSPRGSGSSYNEQFF; CDR3 DNA: TGTGCCAGTAGTCCCCGTGGTAGCGGGAGCTCCTACAATGAGCAGTTCTTC
V gene: TRBV2; J gene: TRBJ2-2; clone size: .; D gene: .; CDR3 protein: CASQDSLLEELFF; CDR3 DNA: TGTGCCAGCCAGGACTCCCTCCTGGAGGAGCTGTTTTTT
V gene: TRBV7-3; J gene: TRBJ2-2; clone size: .; D gene: TRBD2; CDR3 protein: CASSPIAGGIGELFF; CDR3 DNA: TGTGCCAGCAGCCCAATAGCGGGAGGGATTGGGGAGCTGTTTTTT
V gene: TRBV10-2; J gene: TRBJ2-5; clone size: .; D gene: .; CDR3 protein: CASRTKDAAGGTQYF; CDR3 DNA: TGCGCCAGCAGGACAAAAGACGCGGCCGGGGGGACCCAGTACTTC
V gene: TRBV6-5; J gene: TRBJ1-1; clone size: few; D gene: .; CDR3 protein: CASSYKGDTEAFF; CDR3 DNA: TGTGCCAGCAGTTATAAAGGGGACACTGAAGCTTTCTTT
V gene: TRBV18; J gene: TRBJ1-1; clone size: .; D gene: .; CDR3 protein: CASSPLQGRGLMNTEAFF; CDR3 DNA: TGTGCCAGCTCACCGTTACAGGGAAGGGGTTTGATGAACACTGAAGCTTTCTTT
V gene: TRBV28; J gene: TRBJ1-5; clone size: .; D gene: .; CDR3 protein: CASTLLNQPQHF; CDR3 DNA: TGTGCCAGCACCCTCCTAAATCAGCCCCAGCATTTT
V gene: TRBV5-1; J gene: TRBJ2-3; clone size: .; D gene: TRBD2; CDR3 protein: CASSFTGGVTDTQYF; CDR3 DNA: TGCGCCAGCAGCTTCACGGGAGGGGTGACAGATACGCAGTATTTT
V gene: TRBV23-1; J gene: TRBJ1-2; clone size: few; D gene: TRBD1; CDR3 protein: CASSQSEQGARYGYTF; CDR3 DNA: TGCGCCAGCAGTCAATCTGAACAGGGGGCAAGGTATGGCTACACCTTC
V gene: TRBV28; J gene: TRBJ2-7; clone size: once; D gene: .; CDR3 protein: CASGIFDEQYF; CDR3 DNA: TGTGCCAGCGGCATATTCGACGAGCAGTACTTC
V gene: TRBV9; J gene: TRBJ2-1; clone size: .; D gene: .; CDR3 protein: CASSVVSMCCVQFF; CDR3 DNA: TGTGCCAGCAGCGTAGTTTCTATGTGTTGTGTGCAGTTCTTC
V gene: TRBV28; J gene: TRBJ1-1; clone size: once; D gene: .; CDR3 protein: CASSPGRRPEAFF; CDR3 DNA: TGTGCCAGCAGTCCTGGGCGTCGCCCTGAAGCTTTCTTT
V gene: TRBV2; J gene: TRBJ1-2; clone size: .; D gene: .; CDR3 protein: CASRGDMNYGYTF; CDR3 DNA: TGTGCCAGCAGGGGGGACATGAACTATGGCTACACCTTC
V gene: TRBV9; J gene: TRBJ2-3; clone size: once; D gene: .; CDR3 protein: CASSVGDQGLGDTQYF; CDR3 DNA: TGTGCCAGCAGCGTAGGGGATCAGGGCCTGGGAGATACGCAGTATTTT
V gene: TRBV28; J gene: TRBJ1-1; clone size: .; D gene: .; CDR3 protein: CASITGIEAFF; CDR3 DNA: TGTGCCAGCATAACCGGGATAGAAGCTTTCTTT
V gene: TRBV6-1; J gene: TRBJ2-7; clone size: .; D gene: TRBD2; CDR3 protein: CASSENSGSSYEQYF; CDR3 DNA: TGTGCCAGCAGTGAAAATAGCGGGAGCTCCTACGAGCAGTACTTC
V gene: TRBV11-1; J gene: TRBJ2-7; clone size: .; D gene: TRBD1; CDR3 protein: CASSLRRDRGKYEQYF; CDR3 DNA: TGTGCCAGCAGCTTAAGGAGGGACAGGGGTAAGTACGAGCAGTACTTC
V gene: TRBV18; J gene: TRBJ1-1; clone size: .; D gene: .; CDR3 protein: CASSPRGGEEAFF; CDR3 DNA: TGTGCCAGCTCACCAAGAGGAGGGGAAGAAGCTTTCTTT
V gene: TRBV21-1; J gene: TRBJ1-5; clone size: .; D gene: .; CDR3 protein: CASSGGSLSNQPQHF; CDR3 DNA: TGTGCCAGCAGCGGCGGGAGTCTAAGCAATCAGCCCCAGCATTTT
V gene: TRBV7-9; J gene: TRBJ2-2; clone size: .; D gene: .; CDR3 protein: CSSSRDSTGELFF; CDR3 DNA: TGTTCCAGCAGCCGGGACTCAACCGGGGAGCTGTTTTTT
V gene: TRBV18; J gene: TRBJ1-5; clone size: .; D gene: .; CDR3 protein: CASSPDRGQPQHF; CDR3 DNA: TGTGCCAGCTCACCGGACAGAGGACAGCCCCAGCATTTT
V gene: TRBV11-2; J gene: TRBJ1-3; clone size: .; D gene: .; CDR3 protein: CASSTGNSGNTIYF; CDR3 DNA: TGTGCCAGCAGCACCGGGAACTCTGGAAACACCATATATTTT
V gene: TRBV29-1; J gene: TRBJ2-3; clone size: .; D gene: .; CDR3 protein: CSVRLTGNTDTQYF; CDR3 DNA: TGCAGCGTTAGGCTTACAGGGAACACAGATACGCAGTATTTT
V gene: TRBV7-6; J gene: TRBJ1-1; clone size: .; D gene: TRBD1; CDR3 protein: CASSSGQANTEAFF; CDR3 DNA: TGTGCCAGCAGCTCCGGACAGGCGAACACTGAAGCTTTCTTT
V gene: TRBV11-2; J gene: TRBJ1-1; clone size: once; D gene: .; CDR3 protein: CASSLGHRPKAFF; CDR3 DNA: TGTGCCAGCAGCTTAGGGCACAGACCCAAAGCTTTCTTT
V gene: TRBV9; J gene: TRBJ2-1; clone size: .; D gene: .; CDR3 protein: CASSVGTHNEQFF; CDR3 DNA: TGTGCCAGCAGCGTCGGGACTCACAATGAGCAGTTCTTC
V gene: TRBV5-5; J gene: TRBJ2-7; clone size: .; D gene: .; CDR3 protein: CASSSAPLEQYF; CDR3 DNA: TGTGCCAGCTCGAGCGCTCCCCTCGAGCAGTACTTC
V gene: TRBV5-1; J gene: TRBJ1-1; clone size: .; D gene: .; CDR3 protein: CASSFDGENTEAFF; CDR3 DNA: TGCGCCAGCAGCTTCGACGGGGAGAACACTGAAGCTTTCTTT
V gene: TRBV5-6; J gene: TRBJ2-5; clone size: .; D gene: TRBD1; CDR3 protein: CASSRDSFIETQYF; CDR3 DNA: TGTGCCAGCAGCAGGGACAGTTTCATAGAGACCCAGTACTTC
V gene: TRBV10-3; J gene: TRBJ2-7; clone size: .; D gene: .; CDR3 protein: CAISPRAYEQYF; CDR3 DNA: TGTGCCATCAGCCCCAGGGCGTACGAGCAGTACTTC